The present entry profiles one T cell receptor beta chain with its context. Its antigen remains unidentified. The germline V and J ends were trimmed by 3 bases and 6 bases, with 12 bases remaining between them. This CDR3 region has 13 residues. This specimen belongs to a study of blood T cells in healthy people across ages. Overall study results and limits: When set beside aged donors, long-lived donors presented more naive CD4+ cells and higher diversity.

A second 7 to 11 cycle PCR used barcoded and J-beta primers. MiXCR, run by TCRdb on the 5' RACE reads, gives a single entry per CDR3 protein. The sample records 730,000 or so distinct CDR3 sequences, roughly 44% being singletons. The specimen sequenced was blood. V gene TRBV12-3 or TRBV12-4 combines with J gene TRBJ2-7, with D perhaps TRBD1 (5 bases). The sequence derives from a woman aged 60-75 years in good health. The CDR3 loop is CASSFGRASEQYF. In nucleotides, the CDR3 is TGTGCCAGCAGTTTCGGCAGGGCAAGCGAGCAGTACTTC.